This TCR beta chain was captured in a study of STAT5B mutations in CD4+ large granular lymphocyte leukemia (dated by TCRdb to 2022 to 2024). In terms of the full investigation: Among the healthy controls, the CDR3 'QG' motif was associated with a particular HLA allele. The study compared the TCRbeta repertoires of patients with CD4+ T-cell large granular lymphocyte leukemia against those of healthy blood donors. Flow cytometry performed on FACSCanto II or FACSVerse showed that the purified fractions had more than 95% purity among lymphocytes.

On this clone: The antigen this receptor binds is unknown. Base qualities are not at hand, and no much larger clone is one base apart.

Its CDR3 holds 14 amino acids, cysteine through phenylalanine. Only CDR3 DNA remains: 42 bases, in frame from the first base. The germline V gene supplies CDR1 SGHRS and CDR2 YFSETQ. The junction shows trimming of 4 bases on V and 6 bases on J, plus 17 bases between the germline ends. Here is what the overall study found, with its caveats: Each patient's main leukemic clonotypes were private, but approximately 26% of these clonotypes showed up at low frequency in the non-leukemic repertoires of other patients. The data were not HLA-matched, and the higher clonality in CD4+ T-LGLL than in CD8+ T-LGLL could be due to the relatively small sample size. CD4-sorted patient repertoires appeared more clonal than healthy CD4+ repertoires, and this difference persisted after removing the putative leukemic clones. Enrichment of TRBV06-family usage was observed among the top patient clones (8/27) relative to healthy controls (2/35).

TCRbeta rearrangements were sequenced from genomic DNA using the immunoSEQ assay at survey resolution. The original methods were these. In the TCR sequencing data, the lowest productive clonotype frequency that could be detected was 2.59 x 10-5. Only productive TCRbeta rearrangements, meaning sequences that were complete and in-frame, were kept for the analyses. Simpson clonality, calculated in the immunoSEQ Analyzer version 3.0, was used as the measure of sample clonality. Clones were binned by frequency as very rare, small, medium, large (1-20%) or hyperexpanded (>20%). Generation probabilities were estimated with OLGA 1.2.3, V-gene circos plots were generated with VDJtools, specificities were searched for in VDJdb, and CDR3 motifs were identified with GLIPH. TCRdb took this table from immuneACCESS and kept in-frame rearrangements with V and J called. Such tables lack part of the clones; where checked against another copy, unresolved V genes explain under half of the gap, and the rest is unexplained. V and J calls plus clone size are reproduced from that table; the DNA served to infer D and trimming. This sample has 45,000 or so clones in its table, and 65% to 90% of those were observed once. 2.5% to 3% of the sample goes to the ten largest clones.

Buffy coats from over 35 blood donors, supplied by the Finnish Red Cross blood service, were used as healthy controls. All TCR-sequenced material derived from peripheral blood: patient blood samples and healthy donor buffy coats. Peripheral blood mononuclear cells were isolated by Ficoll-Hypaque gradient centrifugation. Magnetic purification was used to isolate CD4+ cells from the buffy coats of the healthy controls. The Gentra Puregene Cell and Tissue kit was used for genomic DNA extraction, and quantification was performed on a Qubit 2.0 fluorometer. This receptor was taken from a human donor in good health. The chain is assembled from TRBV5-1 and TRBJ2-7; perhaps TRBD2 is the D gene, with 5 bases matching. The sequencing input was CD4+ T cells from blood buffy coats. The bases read TGCGCCAGCAGCCGCGGGTTGGAGGCAGGCGAGCAGTACTTC. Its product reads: CASSRGLEAGEQYF.